The present T cell receptor (beta chain) was sequenced within a study of blood T cell repertoires in COVID-19. At the level of the study: Collection of acute and convalescent COVID-19 samples took place in the United States, Italy and Spain. PBMCs, B-cell-depleted T cells, or T cells were the source of the cDNA or gDNA that made up the material.

Germline values: CDR1 MNHEY, CDR2 SVGAGI. The V and J ends lost 6 bases and 7 bases, in that order; junction bases with no gene match: 10. The CDR3 totals 15 residues. In the authors' methods: Estimation of nucleated cell counts was performed using reference gene primer amplification. Clones were sequenced by immunoSEQ multiplex PCR, and TCRdb holds only the in-frame ones, with some missing. From that table come the V and J calls and clone size; the DNA was used to work out D and trimming. The sample carries about 120,000 clones, 88% recorded once. The specimen sequenced was peripheral blood. This receptor was taken from a woman of 80 years or more with acute or convalescent COVID-19. V is TRBV6-5 and J is TRBJ2-2; TRBD2 matches 8 bases. CDR3 region: CASRPGLGFIGELFF. CDR3 sequence (DNA): TGTGCCAGCAGACCGGGACTAGGTTTCATCGGGGAGCTGTTTTTT.